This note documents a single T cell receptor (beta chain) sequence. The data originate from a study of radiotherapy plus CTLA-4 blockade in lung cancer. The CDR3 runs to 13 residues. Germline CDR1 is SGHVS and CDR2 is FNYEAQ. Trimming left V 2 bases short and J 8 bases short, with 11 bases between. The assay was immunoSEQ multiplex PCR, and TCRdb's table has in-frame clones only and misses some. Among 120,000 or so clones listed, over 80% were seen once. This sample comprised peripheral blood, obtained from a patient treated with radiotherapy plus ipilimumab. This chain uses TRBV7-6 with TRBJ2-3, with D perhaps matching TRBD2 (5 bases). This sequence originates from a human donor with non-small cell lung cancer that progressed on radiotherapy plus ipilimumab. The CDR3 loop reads CASSLPPLVTQYF. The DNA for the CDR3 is TGTGCCAGCAGCTTACCCCCACTAGTTACGCAGTATTTT.